The source of this TCR beta chain is a study of blood T cells in healthy people across ages. Concerning this clonotype: Its target is not known. A read error may be the cause here, since a much bigger clone is one base away. Since no conserved phenylalanine or tryptophan closes the CDR3, a read error is the likely cause.

The use of a sample-barcoded 5' primer and a J-beta primer mix characterized a second PCR of about 6 to 11 cycles. TCRdb re-called the 5' RACE reads through MiXCR, storing one row per CDR3 protein. Of 540,000 or so distinct CDR3 sequences listed, approximately 25% are singletons. Study-wide results and caveats: Unknown CMV status may confound age-related changes in expanded clones.

The ends were cut back, 5 bases at V and 5 bases at J, with 21 bases in the middle. Per the germline V gene, CDR1 is SQVTM and CDR2 is ANQGSEA. The CDR3 contains 15 residues. Total RNA was isolated from each sample in quantities of at least 5 micrograms. The data were also submitted as part of a second study, on T cells of mothers and their children. That work states: A slight, non-significant increase in overlap was found for related mother-child pairs relative to unrelated pairs.

The V gene is TRBV29-1, the J gene TRBJ2-5; tentatively, D is TRBD1 or TRBD2 (5 bases each). The clonotype was recovered from a boy aged 10-17 years in good health. Sequencing input: blood. CDR3: CSVSSGTSVIETQYS. The CDR3, as DNA: TGCAGCGTTTCCTCCGGGACGAGCGTGATCGAGACCCAGTACTCC.